The TCR beta chain described here comes from a study of OX40 agonist ivuxolimab in advanced cancers. Overall study results and limits: Relatively little clonal expansion, among the lowest observed, appeared in partial responders at 0.1-3.0 mg/kg.

Data came from immunoSEQ multiplex PCR; TCRdb stores just in-frame clones and leaves some out. The repertoire includes about 59,000 clones, roughly 90% of them detected once, and roughly 13% sits in the top ten. The V and J ends lost 8 bases and 6 bases respectively, with 13 bases between them. The CDR3 is 12 amino acids. Germline loops: CDR1 WSHSY, CDR2 SAAADI. A remark on this clone: Its antigen is not known.

The chain is built from TRBV10-2 and TRBJ1-1, with a weak D call TRBD1 (6 bases). The TCR was taken from an adult with an advanced solid tumor such as melanoma, head and neck, liver or kidney cancer. The sample consisted of CD4+ or CD8+ T cells sorted from blood, taken in a trial of the OX40 agonist ivuxolimab. The CDR3 DNA is TGCGCCAGCCGAGGACAGCCGTCTGAAGCTTTCTTT. Amino acid sequence: CASRGQPSEAFF.